A single sample gave rise to the 11 T cell receptor beta chains below, sequenced in a study of blood T cell repertoires in COVID-19. Clones were read by immunoSEQ multiplex PCR, and TCRdb kept only the in-frame ones, dropping some. This sample carries roughly 78,000 clones, roughly 91% of them seen once, and the ten largest clones take just under 0.6%. Sequenced input: peripheral blood. These receptors were collected from a man in his fifties or sixties with acute or convalescent COVID-19.

This chain joins TRBV4-1 and TRBJ2-1, with D possibly matching TRBD2 (6 bases). The CDR3 runs 13 residues. Germline V gene data show CDR1 as MGHRA and CDR2 as YSYEKL. Deletions cut 0 bases from V and 10 bases from J, with 10 bases between. As DNA, the CDR3 is TGCGCCAGCAGCCAAGATCCGGGGAGGGAGCAGTTCTTC. Its protein product is CASSQDPGREQFF.

V is TRBV19 and J is TRBJ1-6; maybe TRBD1 (6 bases). CDR3 length equals 16 residues. CDR1 is LNHDA, CDR2 SQIVND, per germline (reference sequence). Between the trimmed V and J ends, which lost 3 bases and 7 bases, there was a span of 16 bases. CDR3 in DNA: TGTGCCAGTAGTATTCAACAGGGTTCAAGCAATTCACCCCTCCACTTT. This sequence encodes CASSIQQGSSNSPLHF.

The chain carries TRBV7-3 and TRBJ2-1, with 11 bases fitting TRBD2. In germline, CDR1 is SGHTA, CDR2 FQGTGA. The CDR3 length is 16 residues. The junction had 3 bases not matched to a gene; V was cut back by 5 bases and J by 0 bases. The CDR3 spells CASSTSGRSSYNEQFF. CDR3 nucleotide sequence: TGTGCCAGCAGCACTAGCGGGAGAAGCTCCTACAATGAGCAGTTCTTC.

V gene TRBV10-3 combines with J gene TRBJ1-3; unclear D gene. Germline V gene data show CDR1 as ENHRY and CDR2 as SYGVKD. This CDR3 region has 15 residues. Trimming pared 4 bases from V and 0 bases from J, leaving 10 bases between. CDR3 in amino acids: CAISGQVNSGNTIYF. The CDR3, as DNA: TGTGCCATCAGTGGTCAGGTCAACTCTGGAAACACCATATATTTT.

Turning to this clone: The junction does not match germline at one end; this may be a read error. The chain joins TRBV6-1 to TRBJ2-5; D possibly corresponds to TRBD2 (5 bases). The CDR3 runs 13 residues. Germline V gene data show CDR1 as MNHNS and CDR2 as SASEGT. The CDR3 nucleotides are TGTGCCAGCAGCGAAGTCCAGCGGGAGACCCAGTACTTC. Translating it yields CASSEVQRETQYF.

The chain carries TRBV24-1 and TRBJ1-1; TRBD1 is a possible D gene (6 bases). Trimming removed 12 bases from V and 0 bases from J, with 7 bases in between. This CDR3 region has 11 residues. Germline-derived CDR1 and CDR2 are KGHDR and SFDVKD. CDR3 DNA: TGTGCCGGACAGATGAACACTGAAGCTTTCTTT. This translates into CAGQMNTEAFF.

This clone was seen a few times. The CDR3 DNA reads as TGTGCCAGCACCTCGGTGAACACTGAAGCTTTCTTT. It yields the protein CASTSVNTEAFF. This chain links TRBV6-5 with TRBJ1-1, with D hard to call. Between the trimmed V and J ends, which lost 7 bases and 0 bases, there was a span of 6 bases. Germline assignment: CDR1 MNHEY and CDR2 SVGAGI. This CDR3 region has 12 residues.

This clone was found once. The V call is TRBV19, the J call TRBJ2-3, with 9 bases that match TRBD2. The V gene's germline CDR1 is LNHDA and CDR2 SQIVND (reference sequence). With 6 bases clipped from V and 4 bases from J, the junction kept 11 bases outside the gene matches. The CDR3 is 16 amino acids. This CDR3 reads CASSRPSGISSDTQYF. The CDR3 DNA reads as TGTGCCAGTAGCCGTCCTAGCGGGATCAGTTCAGATACGCAGTATTTT.

The chain links TRBV4-1 to TRBJ1-2, with TRBD1 as a possible D gene (5 bases). Trimming pared 3 bases from V and 4 bases from J, leaving 15 bases between. CDR3 length: 15 amino acids. From germline, CDR1 is MGHRA and CDR2 YSYEKL. The DNA of the CDR3 is TGCGCCAGCAGCCAGTCTACGACAGCATTCTATGGCTACACCTTC. Protein product: CASSQSTTAFYGYTF.

Details on this clone: One end of the junction does not line up with germline, which may come from a read error. The J gene is TRBJ1-1, the V gene TRBV5-8, with 8 nucleotides matching TRBD1. Germline V gene data show CDR1 as SGHTS and CDR2 as YDEGEE. The CDR3 totals 11 residues. In DNA, the CDR3 is TGTGCCAGCAGCTCGACCGGGACAGGCCTCTTT. Amino acid sequence: CASSSTGTGLF. Full variable domain (outside the CDR3, taken from reference TRBV5-8 and TRBJ1-1): EAGVTQSPTHLIKTRGQQATLRCSPISGHTSVYWYQQALGLGLQFLLWYDEGEERNRGNFPPRFSGRQFPNYSSELNVNALELEDSALYLCASSSTGTGLFGQGTRLTVV.

The chain carries TRBV5-1 and TRBJ2-3; the match to TRBD2 covers 7 bases. The CDR3 runs 15 residues. Looked up from germline, CDR1 is SGHRS and CDR2 is YFSETQ. The junction had 9 bases not matched to a gene; V was cut back by 4 bases and J by 4 bases. The CDR3 here is CASSRGGRVADTQYF. The CDR3 coding sequence is TGCGCCAGCAGCAGGGGAGGGCGGGTAGCAGATACGCAGTATTTT.